These 7 T cell receptor beta chains came from one sample sequenced in a study of memory CD4+ T cells and cytomegalovirus serostatus. Single viable CD3+CD4+CD8-CD45RO+ cells were sorted as the memory CD4+ T cells. Profiling relied on immunoSEQ multiplex PCR, and the TCRdb table lists in-frame clones only, not all of them. The sample has tens of thousands of clones, roughly 77% seen once. Sequencing was carried out using memory CD4+ T cells from blood. The receptors derive from an adult in good health and CMV-seropositive.

This clone is categorized as medium-sized. V usage is TRBV18 and J usage is TRBJ2-1; the match to TRBD2 covers 7 bases. Per germline, CDR1 KGHSH and CDR2 LQKENI. Trimming removed 2 bases from V and 5 bases from J; junction bases left unmatched: 6. The CDR3 totals 15 residues. CDR3 sequence: CASSPSAGENNEQFF. The CDR3 DNA reads as TGTGCCAGCTCACCAAGTGCGGGAGAAAACAATGAGCAGTTCTTC.

The chain employs TRBV7-8 and TRBJ2-1; D uncertain. CDR3 length: 16 amino acids. V was clipped by 1 base and J by 0 bases, with 10 bases between them. From germline, CDR1 is SGHVS and CDR2 FQNEAQ. In nucleotides, the CDR3 is TGTGCCAGCAGCTTAGGCTTTGCTAGCTCCTACAATGAGCAGTTCTTC. It encodes CASSLGFASSYNEQFF.

The rearrangement joins TRBV6-1 to TRBJ2-1; D gene ambiguous. The CDR3 totals 17 residues. V gave up 3 bases and J gave up 3 bases, with 18 bases separating them. Germline-derived CDR1 and CDR2 are MNHNS and SASEGT. CDR3 sequence (DNA): TGTGCCAGCAGTGATATGCGGCGCACGCTTATCTACAATGAGCAGTTCTTC. It encodes CASSDMRRTLIYNEQFF.

This rearrangement joins TRBV6-1 to TRBJ2-7; 10 bases are a match to TRBD1. Trimming removed 7 bases from V and 4 bases from J; junction bases left unmatched: 7. This CDR3 comprises 14 residues. The V gene's germline CDR1 is MNHNS and CDR2 SASEGT. The CDR3 coding sequence is TGTGCCAGCAACAAGGACAGGGGGAGGTACGAGCAGTACTTC. Its translation is CASNKDRGRYEQYF.

The chain has TRBV5-4 and TRBJ2-7; 9 bases align to TRBD1. V was pared by 3 bases and J by 3 bases, with 19 bases of the junction left unmatched. Germline V CDR1 and CDR2: SGHNT, YYREEE (reference sequence). The CDR3 runs to 19 residues. CDR3 sequence (DNA): TGTGCCAGCAGCTCGGGACAGGGAAGAGGAGGGACCCTCCTCTACGAGCAGTACTTC. It yields the protein CASSSGQGRGGTLLYEQYF.

V gene TRBV5-6 combines with J gene TRBJ2-3; 8 nucleotides line up with TRBD2. Trimming cost V 4 bases and J 0 bases; bases outside gene matches: 4. Germline values: CDR1 SGHDT, CDR2 YYEEEE. This CDR3 has 15 amino acids. The CDR3 loop is CASSPLAVSTDTQYF. CDR3 DNA sequence: TGTGCCAGCAGCCCACTAGCGGTTAGCACAGATACGCAGTATTTT.

V usage is TRBV30 and J usage is TRBJ1-1, with D possibly being TRBD1 (5 bases). The CDR3 runs to 15 residues. The germline V gene encodes CDR1 GTSNPN and CDR2 SVGIG (reference sequence). Trimming took 3 bases from V and 3 from J, leaving 17 bases between them. CDR3 coding DNA: TGTGCCTGGAGCCTCTGGGGGGGTGAGGACACTGAAGCTTTCTTT. Translated, it gives CAWSLWGGEDTEAFF.